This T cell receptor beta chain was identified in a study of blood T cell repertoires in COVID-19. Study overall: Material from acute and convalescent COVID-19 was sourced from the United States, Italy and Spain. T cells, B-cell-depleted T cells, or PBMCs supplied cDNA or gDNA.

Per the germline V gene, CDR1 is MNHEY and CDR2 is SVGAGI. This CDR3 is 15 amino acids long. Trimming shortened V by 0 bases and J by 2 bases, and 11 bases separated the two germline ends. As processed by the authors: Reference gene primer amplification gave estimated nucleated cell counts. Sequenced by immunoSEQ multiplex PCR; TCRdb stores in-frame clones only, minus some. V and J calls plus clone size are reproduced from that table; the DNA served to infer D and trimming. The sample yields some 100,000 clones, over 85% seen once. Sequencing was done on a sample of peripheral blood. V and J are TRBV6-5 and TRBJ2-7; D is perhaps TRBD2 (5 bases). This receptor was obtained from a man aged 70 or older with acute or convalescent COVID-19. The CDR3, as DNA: TGTGCCAGCAGTTACTCGGACTCCCCCCCCTACGAGCAGTACTTC. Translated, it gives CASSYSDSPPYEQYF.